This paragraph reports one TCR beta chain. In the source study's methods: Nucleated cell counts were estimated from reference gene primer amplification. Using immunoSEQ multiplex PCR, the repertoire was profiled, and TCRdb retains in-frame clones only, with some absent. V, J and clone size are those of that table, while D and trimming were read from the DNA. The sample has about 140,000 clones, 80% to 90% seen once. The source of the sample is a study of blood T cell repertoires in COVID-19. Study-level background: Sites across the United States, Italy and Spain contributed samples from acute and convalescent COVID-19. Sources were T cells, B-cell-depleted T cells, or PBMCs; the material itself was cDNA or gDNA.

The CDR3 totals 17 residues. The V segment lost 5 bases and the J segment 5 bases; nucleotides outside the gene matches: 17. Germline V gene lookup returns CDR1 LGHNA and CDR2 YNFKEQ. The sequence came from a woman aged 35 to 49 with acute or convalescent COVID-19. Sequencing was carried out using peripheral blood. This chain joins TRBV4-2 and TRBJ1-1; 7 bases line up with TRBD1. The CDR3 loop is CASSDDRDQDAGTEAFF. The CDR3 DNA sequence: TGTGCCAGCAGCGATGACAGGGATCAAGATGCGGGTACTGAAGCTTTCTTT.